The count of the clone carrying this TCR beta chain is one. Its antigen remains unidentified. Original analysis: In the immunoSEQ data, sequences were junction-only and lacked quality scores, so filtering differed. Data came from immunoSEQ multiplex PCR; TCRdb stores just in-frame clones and leaves some out. V, J and clone size reflect that table, while D and trimming were determined from the DNA. The top ten hold under 2% of the sample, which has more than 550,000 clones, roughly two thirds seen once. The sample is drawn from a study of shared clonotypes between healthy human individuals. At the level of the study: Samples came from a couple of female and a few male donors aged 18 to 49. Study-level results: Rarefaction exposed incomplete sorted-subset sequencing despite large depth.

The CDR3 is made up of 14 amino acids. V shed 4 bases, J shed 8 bases, and the junction held 10 bases outside the gene matches. From germline, CDR1 is SGHTA and CDR2 FQGNSA. This clonotype was obtained from a woman in her 30s in good health. Sequenced sample: memory CD4+ T cells sorted from blood. Subset reported: CD45RA-negative fraction. The chain recombines TRBV7-2 with TRBJ1-2, with 7 nucleotides matching TRBD1. In DNA, the CDR3 is TGTGCCAGCAGCTCAGACAGGGTTTCTAGGGGCTACACCTTC. Its translation is CASSSDRVSRGYTF.